This T cell receptor beta chain derives from a study of cytomegalovirus exposure and HLA in healthy donors. Study-wide results and caveats: Analysis was performed later, and it showed HLA-associated TCR beta chains to be more clonally expanded than equally common others.

The CDR3 runs 15 residues. In germline, CDR1 is SGDLS, CDR2 YYNGEE. V lost 3 bases and J lost 3, with 15 bases in between. Researchers ran the PCR with 60 Vbeta and 13 Jbeta primers. The table came from immunoSEQ multiplex PCR; TCRdb's copy has only in-frame clones and leaves some out. Its table lists about 39,000 clones. The donors (healthy individuals) were bone marrow donors. With regard to this clone: The target antigen is unknown.

The clonotype comes from a woman aged 30 to 39 in good health and CMV-seropositive. The rearrangement links TRBV9 to TRBJ1-1; D not certain. The sample was PBMCs. This CDR3 reads CASSALRNQDTEAFF. The CDR3 region has the DNA TGTGCCAGCAGCGCCCTCAGGAATCAGGACACTGAAGCTTTCTTT.